These T cell receptor beta chains were read from a single sample in a study of molecular identifiers for immune sequencing clone quantification. TCRdb re-derived calls from the PCR reads in MiXCR, one entry per CDR3 protein. The profile shows over 550,000 distinct CDR3 sequences, approximately 24% of them singletons. The source material was naive CD8+ T cells from blood, with Jurkat cell RNA spiked in. All receptors come from a human donor in good health. Some libraries in this study had Jurkat cell RNA spiked in. CDR3s include the opening cysteine and the closing phenylalanine or tryptophan. The D gene is left open where the match is weak. The size field is filled for only some rows; it gives once, few, many or a size class.

J | D | size | V | DNA | CDR3
TRBJ2-7 | NA | many | TRBV19 | TGTGCCAGTAGTATAACGGGAAGCTCCTACGAGCAGTACTTC | CASSITGSSYEQYF
TRBJ2-3 | TRBD2 | NA | TRBV6-6 | TGTGCCAGCAGTTACCTTCCCTCGGGGGGTCGGACAGATACGCAGTATTTT | CASSYLPSGGRTDTQYF
TRBJ1-3 | NA | NA | TRBV5-6 | TGTGCCAGCATCGCTCGAGTCTCTGGAAACACCATATATTTT | CASIARVSGNTIYF
TRBJ2-2 | TRBD2 | few | TRBV7-9 | TGTGCCAGCAGCTCACCACCCGGGACGGGAGGAACTACCGGGGAGCTGTTTTTT | CASSSPPGTGGTTGELFF
TRBJ2-7 | TRBD2 | NA | TRBV7-2 | TGTGCCAGCAGCTTAGATGGCGGGGGGGCCTACGCGCAGTACTTC | CASSLDGGGAYAQYF
TRBJ1-1 | NA | NA | TRBV27 | TGTGCCAGCAGTTTATCTAGGACGAACACTGAAACTTTCTTT | CASSLSRTNTETFF
TRBJ1-1 | NA | few | TRBV6-2/TRBV6-3 | TGTGCCAGCAGTTACTCTTTCACAGAGTTTTTTACTGAAGCTTTCTTT | CASSYSFTEFFTEAFF
TRBJ2-3 | TRBD2 | NA | TRBV20-1 | TGCAGTGCTAGAAGGGTAGCGGGGGGCAGCACAGATACGCAGTATTTT | CSARRVAGGSTDTQYF
TRBJ2-7 | NA | many | TRBV5-6 | TGTGCCAGCAGCTTTGTGGGTAACGAGCAGTACTTC | CASSFVGNEQYF
TRBJ1-4 | NA | few | TRBV19 | TGTGCCAGTAGTAACGACGTAGGCCTTAATGAAAAACTGTTTTTT | CASSNDVGLNEKLFF
TRBJ2-2 | NA | NA | TRBV6-6 | TGTGCCAGCAGTTATTCGAAACCCGGGGACTGGGCGGTCTCCGGGGAGCTGTTTTTT | CASSYSKPGDWAVSGELFF
TRBJ2-2 | TRBD1 | NA | TRBV30 | TGTGCCTGGAGTACGACAGGGGCCGGGGAGCTGTTTTTT | CAWSTTGAGELFF
TRBJ1-4 | NA | many | TRBV12-3/TRBV12-4 | TGTGCCAGCAGCTTAGGTGAAAAACTGTTTTTT | CASSLGEKLFF
TRBJ2-7 | NA | NA | TRBV7-2 | TGTGCCAGCAGCTTAAGTGTTCAGGGCTCCTACGAGCAGTACTTC | CASSLSVQGSYEQYF
TRBJ2-3 | TRBD2 | NA | TRBV20-1 | TGCAGTGCTAGGGGCCTCACTAGCGGGGACACAGATACGCAGTATTTT | CSARGLTSGDTDTQYF
TRBJ2-2 | NA | few | TRBV5-6 | TGTGCCAGCAGCTTGGAGGCGGCAACCCCGAACACCGGGGAGCTGTTTTTT | CASSLEAATPNTGELFF
TRBJ1-2 | TRBD1 | few | TRBV10-3 | TGTGCCACCGAAGGTCAGGGGGCAGGGGGCTACACCTTC | CATEGQGAGGYTF
TRBJ2-1 | NA | NA | TRBV30 | TGTGCCTGGAACCCCTTTGCTAGCTCCTACAATGAGCAGTTCTTC | CAWNPFASSYNEQFF
TRBJ2-7 | TRBD2 | few | TRBV4-3 | TGCGCCAGCAGCCAATCGGGACTAGCGGGAAGTAACGAGCAGTACTTC | CASSQSGLAGSNEQYF
TRBJ2-1 | TRBD2 | once | TRBV7-4 | TGTGCCCGTCCTTCGGGGGGGAGGGGTGAGCAGTTCTTC | CARPSGGRGEQFF
TRBJ1-2 | TRBD1 | many | TRBV28 | TGTGCCAGCAGTTCAGACAGGGAAGGCACCTATGGCTACACCTTC | CASSSDREGTYGYTF
TRBJ1-1 | NA | once | TRBV4-3 | TGCGCCAGCAGCCAAGTGCCGGGAGTGTTGACTAAAGCTTCCTTT | CASSQVPGVLTKASF
TRBJ2-3 | NA | many | TRBV12-3/TRBV12-4 | TGTGCCAGCAGTTTGGTAGGGTTCACAGATACGCAGTATTTT | CASSLVGFTDTQYF
TRBJ2-2 | NA | few | TRBV6-7 | TGTGCCAGCCAAAACCGCGGGAAAACGAACACCGGGGAGCTGTTTTTT | CASQNRGKTNTGELFF
TRBJ2-7 | TRBD1 | NA | TRBV5-1 | TGCGCCAGCAGCCCGGGGGTCTGGACAGGGCTACACGAGCAGTACTTC | CASSPGVWTGLHEQYF